A single sample is the source of the 25 T cell receptor beta chains below, sequenced in a study of CD8 T cells in Susac syndrome. When the RNA was reverse transcribed, random hexamers were used with an input of about 0.5 to 1 ug. TCRdb recomputed calls from the immunoSEQ multiplex PCR reads with MiXCR, one row per CDR3 protein. The data contain 150,000 to 250,000 distinct CDR3 sequences, about 95% of them singletons. Sequencing used CD4+ T cells from PBMCs. These TCRs come from a human donor with multiple sclerosis.

The chain joins TRBV18 to TRBJ2-7; D not certain. CDR1 KGHSH and CDR2 LQKENI come from the germline V gene. V was shortened by 3 bases and J by 1 base, with 7 bases between the two germline ends. CDR3 length: 13 amino acids. CDR3 region: CASSPQTSYEQYF. CDR3 in DNA: TGTGCCAGCTCACCGCAAACATCCTACGAGCAGTACTTC.

The chain couples TRBV20-1 to TRBJ2-3; 12 bases fit TRBD2. V dropped 3 bases and J dropped 4; count of bases not matched to a gene: 2. CDR3 size: 14 residues. Per the germline V gene, CDR1 is DFQATT and CDR2 is SNEGSKA (reference sequence). The CDR3 loop is CSARTSGSPDTQYF. In DNA form, the CDR3 reads TGCAGTGCTAGGACTAGCGGGAGCCCAGATACGCAGTATTTT.

This chain links TRBV10-3 with TRBJ2-1, with D perhaps being TRBD1 or TRBD2 (5 bases each). The germline gives CDR1 ENHRY, CDR2 SYGVKD. The CDR3 is made up of 13 amino acids. V was clipped by 7 bases and J by 6 bases, with 13 bases between them. This chain's CDR3 is CAIKTGTPNEQFF. In DNA, the CDR3 is TGTGCCATCAAAACGGGGACCCCCAATGAGCAGTTCTTC.

This chain uses TRBV12-3 or TRBV12-4 with TRBJ1-5, with D unclear. With 7 bases removed from V and 4 bases from J, the gap between germline ends came to 11 bases. This CDR3 is 13 amino acids long. The CDR3 region is CASTPGHNQPQHF. CDR3 coding DNA: TGTGCCAGCACCCCGGGCCATAATCAGCCCCAGCATTTT.

The chain links TRBV20-1 to TRBJ2-5; D may be TRBD2 (5 bases). The length of the CDR3 is 14 residues. The V end lost 6 bases, the J end lost 3 bases, and 17 bases lay between the germline ends. Germline values: CDR1 DFQATT, CDR2 SNEGSKA (reference sequence). CDR3 amino acids: CSAPDLDYKETQYF. CDR3 in DNA: TGCAGTGCACCAGACCTCGACTACAAAGAGACCCAGTACTTC.

V is TRBV18 and J is TRBJ2-1; 8 bases align to TRBD2. V dropped 2 bases and J dropped 8; count of bases not matched to a gene: 14. This CDR3 has 17 residues. Germline V gene data show CDR1 as KGHSH and CDR2 as LQKENI. In DNA, the CDR3 is TGTGCCAGCTCACCATCCCGGCCCCTGGCAGCGGGGGATGAGCAGTTCTTC. This encodes CASSPSRPLAAGDEQFF.

The rearrangement uses TRBV20-1 and TRBJ1-2; perhaps TRBD1 as D (6 bases). V was shortened by 4 bases and J by 8 bases, with 14 bases between the two germline ends. Germline V gives CDR1 DFQATT, CDR2 SNEGSKA (reference sequence). CDR3 length: 12 residues. CDR3 sequence: CSANRGRGGYTF. CDR3 in DNA: TGCAGTGCTAATCGGGGGCGGGGCGGCTACACCTTC.

The chain has TRBV18 and TRBJ2-1; TRBD2 matches at 12 bases. Trimming cost V 6 bases and J 7 bases; bases outside gene matches: 7. Germline CDR1 and CDR2: KGHSH and LQKENI. The CDR3 totals 15 residues. CDR3 bases: TGTGCCAGCTCCCCGACTAGCGGGAGAATGAATGAGCAGTTCTTC. Amino acids: CASSPTSGRMNEQFF.

The gene calls are TRBV2 and TRBJ2-7; D assignment may be TRBD1 or TRBD2 (5 bases each). CDR1 is SNHLY, CDR2 FYNNEI, per germline. This CDR3 is 14 amino acids long. Between the trimmed V and J ends, which lost 6 bases and 0 bases, there was a span of 12 bases. Here the CDR3 reads CASRTVGGSYEQYF. CDR3 in DNA: TGTGCCAGCAGGACGGTTGGGGGCTCCTACGAGCAGTACTTC.

V and J are TRBV14 and TRBJ1-2; TRBD1 aligns across 7 bases. This CDR3 contains 16 residues. Trimming took 2 bases from V and 4 from J; bases not matched to a gene: 10. Germline V lookup: CDR1 SGHDN, CDR2 FVKESK. DNA for the CDR3: TGTGCCAGCAGCCAATCCGGGACAGCCATACCCTATGGCTACACCTTC. It encodes CASSQSGTAIPYGYTF.

CDR3 protein: CASSFSRVGAYGYTF. CDR3 sequence (DNA): TGTGCCAGCAGTTTCAGCAGGGTGGGTGCCTATGGCTACACCTTC. The chain joins TRBV12-3 or TRBV12-4 to TRBJ1-2, with a tentative D call TRBD1 (5 bases). The CDR3 has 15 residues. The germline V and J ends were trimmed by 3 bases and 4 bases, with 15 bases remaining between them.

V gene TRBV23-1 combines with J gene TRBJ1-3, with D perhaps matching TRBD1 (5 bases). TRBV23-1 is classed as an ORF, of uncertain function. V lost 0 bases, J lost 2 bases, and 11 bases lay in between. The CDR3 totals 16 residues. The CDR3 DNA reads TGCGCCAGCAGTCAATCGTTGTGGGGCGCTGGAAACACCATATATTTT. This gives the protein CASSQSLWGAGNTIYF.

The count of this clonotype is one. The chain joins TRBV15 to TRBJ2-5, with TRBD2 matching 14 bases. Trimming cost V 1 base and J 3 bases; bases outside gene matches: 4. CDR3 size: 17 residues. Germline V gene lookup returns CDR1 LNHNV and CDR2 YYDKDF (reference sequence). The CDR3 protein is CATSRGGTSGGEETQYF. The CDR3, as DNA: TGTGCCACCAGCAGAGGGGGGACTAGCGGGGGTGAAGAGACCCAGTACTTC. Full variable domain (rest looked up from reference TRBV15 and TRBJ2-5): DAMVIQNPRYQVTQFGKPVTLSCSQTLNHNVMYWYQQKSSQAPKLLFHYYDKDFNNEADTPDNFQSRRPNTSFCFLDIRSPGLGDTAMYLCATSRGGTSGGEETQYFGPGTRLLVL.

The V gene is TRBV15, the J gene TRBJ1-5, with D perhaps matching TRBD1 (6 bases). Trimming cost V 1 base and J 4 bases, with 20 bases left between them. The germline V gene has CDR1 LNHNV and CDR2 YYDKDF (reference sequence). The CDR3 runs 18 residues. CDR3 region: CATSRVDRRMGPNQPQHF. The CDR3 DNA is TGTGCCACCAGCAGAGTGGACAGAAGAATGGGACCGAATCAGCCCCAGCATTTT.

The rearrangement joins TRBV7-7 to TRBJ2-1; no reliable D call. V shed 2 bases and J shed 8 bases, with 10 bases lying between them. The CDR3 is 13 residues long. CDR1 and CDR2 (germline): SSHAT, FNYEAQ (reference sequence). The CDR3 DNA sequence: TGTGCCAGCAGCTTATCAAGTTTCGATGAGCAGTTCTTC. Protein sequence: CASSLSSFDEQFF.

The V call is TRBV27, the J call TRBJ2-3; TRBD2 matches 10 bases. CDR3 size: 14 residues. Germline loops: CDR1 MNHEY, CDR2 SMNVEV (reference sequence). The J segment lost 4 bases and the V segment lost 6 bases, leaving 4 bases of the junction unmatched. The CDR3 region is CASSPSGSPDTQYF. CDR3 bases: TGTGCCAGCAGCCCTAGCGGGAGTCCAGATACGCAGTATTTT.

The J gene is TRBJ2-3, the V gene TRBV7-2, with D possibly TRBD2 on 5 matching bases. CDR3 length: 13 residues. With 1 base removed from V and 6 bases from J, the gap between germline ends came to 8 bases. CDR1 and CDR2 (germline): SGHTA, FQGNSA. CDR3 residues: CASSLVSVDTQYF. The CDR3, as DNA: TGTGCCAGCAGCTTAGTTAGCGTCGATACGCAGTATTTT.

The V and J genes are TRBV12-3 or TRBV12-4 and TRBJ2-1, with 9 bases lining up with TRBD1. The CDR3 length is 14 residues. Unmatched junction bases numbered 13, after V lost 10 bases and J lost 9 bases. The CDR3 protein is CATRWDRAAFEQFF. In DNA form, the CDR3 reads TGTGCCACCCGATGGGACAGGGCAGCATTTGAGCAGTTCTTC.

CDR3 sequence: CSARIALAGAEDTQYF. For the CDR3, the DNA is TGCAGTGCTAGAATAGCTCTAGCGGGAGCGGAGGATACGCAGTATTTT. The chain links TRBV20-1 to TRBJ2-3, with TRBD2 identical over 10 bases. Germline V lookup: CDR1 DFQATT, CDR2 SNEGSKA (reference sequence). V was pared by 2 bases and J by 6 bases, with 11 bases of the junction left unmatched. The CDR3 contains 16 residues.

Only one count was recorded for this clonotype. The CDR3 nucleotides read TGTGCCAGCAGTGATACCGGGACGGGAGACAATGAGCAGTTCTTC. This codes for CASSDTGTGDNEQFF. The chain recombines TRBV25-1 with TRBJ2-1; TRBD2 might be the D (6 bases). CDR3 length: 15 residues. CDR1 and CDR2 (germline): MGHDK, SYGVNS. Trimming took off 3 bases at V and 5 bases at J, with 14 bases between the two ends.

The rearrangement uses TRBV20-1 and TRBJ2-7; tentative D call: TRBD1 (6 bases). Germline values: CDR1 DFQATT, CDR2 SNEGSKA (reference sequence). The length of the CDR3 is 13 residues. The germline V and J ends were trimmed by 3 bases and 5 bases, with 14 bases remaining between them. CDR3 DNA sequence: TGCAGTGCTAGGGGGGCTAGTAGCCACGAGCAGTACTTC. It encodes CSARGASSHEQYF.

The gene calls are TRBV12-3 or TRBV12-4 and TRBJ1-1; 7 nucleotides align to TRBD1. CDR3 length: 13 residues. Germline trimming cut 5 bases from V and 5 bases from J; bases unmatched to any gene: 5. As DNA, the CDR3 is TGTGCCAGCAGTAGACAGGGAGAAACTGAAGCTTTCTTT. Translation gives CASSRQGETEAFF.

The rearrangement links TRBV12-5 to TRBJ2-3, with D maybe TRBD1 (6 bases). CDR1 and CDR2 from the germline V gene are LGHNT and FRNRAP. Trimming took 6 bases from V and 2 from J, leaving 15 bases between them. This CDR3 comprises 15 residues. In nucleotides, the CDR3 is TGTGCTAGTGGCTCCGGGACAACTACCACAGATACGCAGTATTTT. Its translation is CASGSGTTTTDTQYF.

The chain has TRBV30 and TRBJ2-7, with D perhaps matching TRBD2 (5 bases). CDR1 is GTSNPN and CDR2 is SVGIG in the germline V gene (reference sequence). Trimming removed 5 bases at V and 3 bases at J, with 14 bases between. This CDR3 comprises 13 residues. The CDR3 loop is CAWAGLEIYEQYF. In nucleotides, the CDR3 is TGTGCCTGGGCGGGCCTCGAGATCTACGAGCAGTACTTC.

This clonotype was seen a single time. V is TRBV20-1 and J is TRBJ2-7, with D unclear. This CDR3 is built from 14 residues. Germline assignment: CDR1 DFQATT and CDR2 SNEGSKA (reference sequence). V shed 0 bases and J shed 3 bases, with 12 bases lying between them. For the CDR3, the DNA is TGCAGTGCTAGAGATATGCGGACCAACTACGAGCAGTACTTC. Amino acid sequence: CSARDMRTNYEQYF.